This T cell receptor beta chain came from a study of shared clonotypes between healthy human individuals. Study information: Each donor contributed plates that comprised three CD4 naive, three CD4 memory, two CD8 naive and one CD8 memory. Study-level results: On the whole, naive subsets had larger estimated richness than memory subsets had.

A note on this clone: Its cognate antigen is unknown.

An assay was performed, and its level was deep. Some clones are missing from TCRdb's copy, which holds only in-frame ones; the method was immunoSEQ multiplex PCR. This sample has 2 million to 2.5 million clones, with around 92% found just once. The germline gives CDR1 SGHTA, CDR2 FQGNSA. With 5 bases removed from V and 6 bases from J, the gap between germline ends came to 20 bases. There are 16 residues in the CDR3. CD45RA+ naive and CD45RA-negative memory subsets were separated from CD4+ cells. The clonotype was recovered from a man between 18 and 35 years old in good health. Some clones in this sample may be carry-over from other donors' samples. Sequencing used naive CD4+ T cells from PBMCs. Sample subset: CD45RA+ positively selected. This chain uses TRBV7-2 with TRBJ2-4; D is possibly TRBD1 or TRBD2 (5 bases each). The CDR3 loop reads CASSRGLGAGVNIQYF. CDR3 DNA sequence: TGTGCCAGCAGCCGAGGGCTCGGGGCCGGGGTAAACATTCAGTACTTC. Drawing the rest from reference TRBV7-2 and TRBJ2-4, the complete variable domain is GAGVSQSPSNKVTEKGKDVELRCDPISGHTALYWYRQSLGQGLEFLIYFQGNSAPDKSGLPSDRFSAERTGGSVSTLTIQRTQQEDSAVYLCASSRGLGAGVNIQYFGAGTRLSVL.